The present T cell receptor (beta chain) was sequenced within a study of CD8+ T cells in alopecia areata. Germline CDR1 is SEHNR and CDR2 is FQNEAQ (reference sequence). This CDR3 contains 17 residues. With 4 bases clipped from V and 1 base from J, the junction kept 10 bases outside the gene matches. As for treatment: oral pan-JAK inhibitor, 5-10 mg twice daily. Sequencing templates came from extracted RNA that was reverse transcribed into cDNA. The table came from immunoSEQ multiplex PCR; TCRdb's copy has only in-frame clones and leaves some out. The sample holds about 210,000 clones, about three fifths seen once.

This chain connects TRBV7-9 to TRBJ1-2; 9 nucleotides line up with TRBD1. The sequence derives from a human donor with alopecia areata. Sample: CD4+ T cells sorted from blood, taken at week 4, from a patient treated with tofacitinib. The CDR3 DNA reads TGTGCCAGCAGCTCACTGTTGGGGACAGGGAGTAACTATGGCTACACCTTC. Protein: CASSSLLGTGSNYGYTF. Filled out from reference TRBV7-9 and TRBJ1-2, the complete variable domain reads DTGVSQNPRHKITKRGQNVTFRCDPISEHNRLYWYRQTLGQGPEFLTYFQNEAQLEKSRLLSDRFSAERPKGSFSTLEIQRTEQGDSAMYLCASSSLLGTGSNYGYTFGSGTRLTVV.